These T cell receptor beta chains were read from a single sample in a study of response to subunit inactivated influenza vaccine. TCRdb used MiXCR to reprocess the RT-PCR reads, holding one entry per CDR3 protein. The sample contains about 540,000 distinct CDR3 sequences, roughly 25% of which appear only once. A further study also used this sample, focusing on T cells expressing NK-cell markers.

Here the sequenced sample was CD4+ T cells sorted from PBMCs, taken roughly 13 days after vaccination. These receptors were taken from a man aged 45-65 years who received an inactivated influenza vaccine. Both conserved end residues are trimmed from each CDR3. Fields, in order: V gene, D gene, J gene, CDR3 protein. A D gene is named only where the DNA matches it firmly.

V: TRBV20-1
D: TRBD2
J: TRBJ2-7
CDR3: SARDRLAGY

V: TRBV5-1
D: -
J: TRBJ2-7
CDR3: ASSLRTDKTYEQY

V: TRBV6-1
D: -
J: TRBJ1-1
CDR3: ASRSTATGSMNTEAF

V: TRBV6-5
D: TRBD1
J: TRBJ2-5
CDR3: ASSYGTGGGETQY

V: TRBV20-1
D: TRBD1
J: TRBJ1-4
CDR3: SAAPAGGFILGEKLF

V: TRBV5-1
D: TRBD1
J: TRBJ1-6
CDR3: ASSATVDRSSTPLH

V: TRBV7-2
D: TRBD2
J: TRBJ2-7
CDR3: ASSTGLAGKGEQY

V: TRBV28
D: -
J: TRBJ1-5
CDR3: ASSFGRINQPQH

V: TRBV9
D: TRBD2
J: TRBJ2-1
CDR3: ASSVGTSGSEHEQF

V: TRBV6-2/TRBV6-3
D: -
J: TRBJ2-3
CDR3: ASSAPSGPDTQY

V: TRBV10-3
D: TRBD2
J: TRBJ2-7
CDR3: AIRREGSYEQY

V: TRBV2
D: TRBD2
J: TRBJ2-5
CDR3: ASRVAGGTKTQY

V: TRBV10-3
D: -
J: TRBJ2-5
CDR3: AISPEMGGRETQY

V: TRBV14
D: -
J: TRBJ1-2
CDR3: ASSQDHRTNGYT

V: TRBV20-1
D: -
J: TRBJ2-5
CDR3: SASVGAEKTQY

V: TRBV7-2
D: TRBD1
J: TRBJ2-1
CDR3: ASSFDREPYNEQF

V: TRBV6-6
D: -
J: TRBJ2-1
CDR3: ASRAVDAQF

V: TRBV29-1
D: -
J: TRBJ2-7
CDR3: SVSYVGGWQAYEQY

V: TRBV20-1
D: TRBD1
J: TRBJ1-2
CDR3: SAGQDNYGYT

V: TRBV28
D: -
J: TRBJ2-5
CDR3: ASSSLSVALQETQY

V: TRBV7-2
D: -
J: TRBJ2-5
CDR3: ASSQRDFQETRY

V: TRBV6-1
D: TRBD2
J: TRBJ2-7
CDR3: ASSPTRLAGGLPVYEQY

V: TRBV6-5
D: TRBD2
J: TRBJ2-7
CDR3: ASSSLGLAGGFYEQY

V: TRBV15
D: -
J: TRBJ2-7
CDR3: ATSRATGYEQY

V: TRBV6-4
D: TRBD1
J: TRBJ2-1
CDR3: ASSGQGGNNEQF

V: TRBV7-2
D: -
J: TRBJ2-6
CDR3: ASSRPRDNSGANVLT

V: TRBV5-1
D: -
J: TRBJ2-3
CDR3: ASSFSGVSTDTQY

V: TRBV5-1
D: -
J: TRBJ1-4
CDR3: ASSLAGGPNEKLF

V: TRBV5-1
D: -
J: TRBJ2-5
CDR3: ASSLAGRPEETQY

V: TRBV5-4
D: -
J: TRBJ2-7
CDR3: ASSLPQQTGTLYEQY

V: TRBV6-2/TRBV6-3
D: TRBD2
J: TRBJ2-5
CDR3: ASSWTSGVLQETQY

V: TRBV12-3/TRBV12-4
D: -
J: TRBJ2-2
CDR3: ASSLSGNTGELF

V: TRBV6-5
D: TRBD2
J: TRBJ2-7
CDR3: ASSYSFSGRAGEQY

V: TRBV7-2
D: -
J: TRBJ2-5
CDR3: ASRRAPQETQY

V: TRBV5-1
D: -
J: TRBJ1-1
CDR3: ASSLETLNTEAF

V: TRBV3-1
D: -
J: TRBJ2-7
CDR3: ASSQVPIRAEQY

V: TRBV5-6
D: -
J: TRBJ1-1
CDR3: ASSLLGTLDTEAF

V: TRBV9
D: -
J: TRBJ1-6
CDR3: ASSENRDSPLH

V: TRBV25-1
D: -
J: TRBJ2-2
CDR3: ASRGPLNTGELF